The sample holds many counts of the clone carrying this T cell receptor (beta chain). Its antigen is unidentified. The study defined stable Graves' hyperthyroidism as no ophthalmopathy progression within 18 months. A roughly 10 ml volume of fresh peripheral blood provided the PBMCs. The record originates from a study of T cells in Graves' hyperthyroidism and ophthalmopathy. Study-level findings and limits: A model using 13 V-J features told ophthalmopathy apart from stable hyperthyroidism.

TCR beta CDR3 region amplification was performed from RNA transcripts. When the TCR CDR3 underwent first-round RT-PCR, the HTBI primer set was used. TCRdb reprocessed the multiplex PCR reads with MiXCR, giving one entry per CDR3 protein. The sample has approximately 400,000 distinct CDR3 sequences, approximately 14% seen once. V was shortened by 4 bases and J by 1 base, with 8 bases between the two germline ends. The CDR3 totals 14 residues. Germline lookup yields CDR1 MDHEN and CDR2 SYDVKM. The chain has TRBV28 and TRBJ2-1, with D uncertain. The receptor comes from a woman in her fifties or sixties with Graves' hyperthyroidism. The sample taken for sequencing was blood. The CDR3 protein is CASSYVSSYNEQFF. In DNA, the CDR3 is TGTGCCAGCAGTTATGTGAGTTCCTACAATGAGCAGTTCTTC.